A single count supports the clone carrying this T cell receptor (beta chain). What it binds is unknown. V dropped 4 bases and J dropped 5 bases, with 16 bases sitting between them. Germline CDR1 is SGHNT and CDR2 is YYREEE (reference sequence). CDR3 length: 15 residues. With 60 Vbeta and 13 Jbeta primers, the PCR was carried out. The assay was immunoSEQ multiplex PCR, and TCRdb's table has in-frame clones only and misses some. The sample shows about 73,000 clones, under 80% of them seen only once. The data are from a study of cytomegalovirus exposure and HLA in healthy donors. Whole-study findings and limits: Only CMV serostatus was available as immune exposure information.

The sequence was obtained from a woman in her 50s in good health and CMV-seropositive. The rearrangement joins TRBV5-4 to TRBJ2-1, with D possibly being TRBD1 (5 bases). Input material: PBMCs. In DNA, the CDR3 is TGTGCCAGCAGCCCCCGGCAGGGAAGGAACAATGAGCAGTTCTTC. Amino acids: CASSPRQGRNNEQFF.